This T cell receptor beta chain derives from a study of T-cell reconstitution after alpha-beta-depleted transplantation in children. Findings and caveats of the study: Some patients owed their high day-60 TCRbeta diversity to surviving recipient T cells and thymic progenitors. Fresh T-cell production supplied most of the T-cell counts and diversity seen one year after transplant. Where alpha-beta T cells came from about two months after transplant was reportedly several hundred expanded graft clones.

This clonotype was seen many times. Its specificity is unknown. TCRbeta library preparation incorporated unique molecular identifiers. One entry per CDR3 protein, called by TCRdb with MiXCR from the PCR reads. Altogether 97,000 or so distinct CDR3 sequences are present, 5% to 6% being singletons, with the ten largest covering more than 5.5%. This CDR3 has 14 amino acids. V shed 1 base and J 1 base; nucleotides not matched to a gene: 3. Germline V gene lookup returns CDR1 DFQATT and CDR2 SNEGSKA (reference sequence). The sample in question was PBMCs, mostly from graft donor cells, obtained 60 days after TCRalphabeta/CD19-depleted stem cell transplant. This TCR was sampled from a female patient between 2 and 10 years old who had a stem cell transplant for Fanconi anemia, so the T cells may come from the graft donor. The chain has TRBV20-1 and TRBJ2-7, with 8 bases identical to TRBD1. Here the CDR3 DNA reads TGCAGTGCTAGAGTCCGGGACAGGTCCTACGAGCAGTACTTC. Translated: CSARVRDRSYEQYF.